This T cell receptor (beta chain) was captured in a study of OX40 agonist ivuxolimab in advanced cancers. The overall study: The dose-escalation cohort was approximately 85% male, with a mean age of about 60 years, ranging roughly 23 to 79.

Baseline was the first blood sampling point, followed by cycle 4 day 1 and cycle 7 day 1. Data came from immunoSEQ multiplex PCR; TCRdb stores just in-frame clones and leaves some out. Found here are roughly 25,000 clones, roughly 90% of them singletons; the top ten hold approximately 19%. The germline V and J ends were trimmed by 1 base and 1 base, with 7 bases remaining between them. There are 14 residues in the CDR3. Per germline, CDR1 SGHVS and CDR2 FQNEAQ. Source: CD4+ or CD8+ T cells sorted from blood, taken in a trial of the OX40 agonist ivuxolimab. The chain combines TRBV7-8 with TRBJ1-1; D is uncertain. The clonotype originates from an adult with an advanced solid tumor such as melanoma, head and neck, liver or kidney cancer. The CDR3, as DNA: TGTGCCAGCAGCTTAGGAGGGTGGAACACTGAAGCTTTCTTT. Amino acids: CASSLGGWNTEAFF. The variable domain in full, completed from reference TRBV7-8 and TRBJ1-1, reads GAGVSQSPRYKVAKRGQDVALRCDPISGHVSLFWYQQALGQGPEFLTYFQNEAQLDKSGLPSDRFFAERPEGSVSTLKIQRTQQEDSAVYLCASSLGGWNTEAFFGQGTRLTVV.